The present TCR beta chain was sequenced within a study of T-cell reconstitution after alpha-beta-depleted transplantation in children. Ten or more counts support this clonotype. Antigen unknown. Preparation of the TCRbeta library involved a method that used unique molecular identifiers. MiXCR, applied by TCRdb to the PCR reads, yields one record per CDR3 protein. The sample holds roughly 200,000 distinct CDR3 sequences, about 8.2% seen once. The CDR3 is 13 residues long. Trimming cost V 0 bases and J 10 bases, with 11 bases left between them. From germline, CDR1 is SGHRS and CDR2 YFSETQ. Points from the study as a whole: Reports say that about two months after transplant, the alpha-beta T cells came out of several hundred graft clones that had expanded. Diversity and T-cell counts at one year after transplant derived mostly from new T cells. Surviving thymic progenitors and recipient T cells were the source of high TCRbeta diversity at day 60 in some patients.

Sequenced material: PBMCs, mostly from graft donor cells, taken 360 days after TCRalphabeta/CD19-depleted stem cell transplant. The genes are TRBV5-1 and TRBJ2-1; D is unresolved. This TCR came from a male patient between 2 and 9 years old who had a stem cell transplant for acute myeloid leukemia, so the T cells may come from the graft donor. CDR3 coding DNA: TGCGCCAGCAGCTTGGGTTACCTGGGAGAGCAGTTCTTC. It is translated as CASSLGYLGEQFF.